This T cell receptor beta chain is from a study of T cells in Graves' hyperthyroidism and ophthalmopathy. Overall study: Peripheral blood was acquired at first diagnosis, ahead of any therapy whatsoever. General study findings and limits: By a 13 V-J model, ophthalmopathy was set apart from stable hyperthyroidism.

Amplification of TCR beta CDR3 regions used RNA as the template. HTBI primers were employed in a first-round RT-PCR of the TCR CDR3. TCRdb re-analysed the multiplex PCR reads in MiXCR, keeping a single row per CDR3 protein. The sample lists nearly 250,000 distinct CDR3 sequences, roughly 15% seen once, with around 30% in the top ten. CDR1 is MGHRA, CDR2 YSYEKL, per germline. V lost 1 base to trimming and J lost 3 bases; unmatched junction nucleotides: 12. This CDR3 has 17 amino acids. In the case of this clonotype: As yet, its antigen is unknown.

For ophthalmopathy patients, the Clinical Activity Score was at least 3 and the NOSPECS grade at least 4; duration was under 3 months. This receptor was taken from a woman aged 18-29 years with Graves' ophthalmopathy. This chain connects TRBV4-1 to TRBJ2-7; 7 nucleotides agree with TRBD1. The sequencing sample was made of blood. The CDR3 DNA follows: TGCGCCAGCAGCCAAGTTCATAACCGGGACAGTTACTACGAGCAGTACTTC. Encoded protein: CASSQVHNRDSYYEQYF.